A few counts support the clone carrying this TCR beta chain. Antigen unknown. This entry comes from a study of blood T cells in healthy people across ages. Regarding the study as a whole: The unsorted PBMCs prevented any conclusive comparison of naive versus antigen-experienced cells. Higher diversity and more naive CD4+ cells were features of long-lived donors, compared to aged donors.

The second PCR ran 7 to 11 cycles with a sample-barcoded 5' primer and J-beta primers. Each cDNA molecule was tagged by a template-switch adaptor with 12 random nucleotides. TCRdb reprocessed the 5' RACE reads via MiXCR and lists one record per CDR3 protein. The sample holds 270,000 or so distinct CDR3 sequences; around 30% are singletons and the top ten take about 30%. The CDR3 sequence is 19 residues long. From germline, CDR1 is DFQATT and CDR2 SNEGSKA (reference sequence). V lost 3 bases to trimming and J lost 0 bases; unmatched junction nucleotides: 19. This clonotype was obtained from a woman aged 70-85 years in good health. Input material: blood. The V call is TRBV20-1, the J call TRBJ1-2, with TRBD1 matching 7 bases. Here the CDR3 DNA reads TGCAGTGCTAGTGGGAGGGGGCCTTTCCTTCTTTTAGCTAACTATGGCTACACCTTC. Its translation: CSASGRGPFLLLANYGYTF.